The 23 T cell receptor beta chains below were found in one sample sequenced in a study of T-cell reconstitution after alpha-beta-depleted transplantation in children. TCRbeta library preparation incorporated unique molecular identifiers. TCRdb analysed the PCR reads with MiXCR anew, one entry per CDR3 protein. Among fewer than 120,000 distinct CDR3 sequences, approximately 10% were seen once, and the ten largest hold 8% to 9.5%. The sample here was PBMCs from the stem cell graft donor, taken from the stem cell graft. The receptors shown here come from a human donor who donated a stem cell graft to a child with acute lymphoblastic leukemia.

The V gene is TRBV4-2, the J gene TRBJ2-1, with D possibly being TRBD2 (6 bases). The V end lost 0 bases, the J end lost 2 bases, and 14 bases lay between the germline ends. This CDR3 is built from 17 residues. Germline V gene data show CDR1 as LGHNA and CDR2 as YNFKEQ. The CDR3 region has the DNA TGTGCCAGCAGCCAAGATCCCGGACTAACAACCTACAATGAGCAGTTCTTC. Its translation: CASSQDPGLTTYNEQFF.

This clonotype came up many times. The chain employs TRBV12-3 or TRBV12-4 and TRBJ1-5; D is ambiguous. This CDR3 has 14 residues. Trimming took 3 bases from V and 2 from J, leaving 8 bases between them. The CDR3 spells CASSFEAGNQPQHF. As DNA, the CDR3 is TGTGCCAGCAGTTTTGAGGCAGGCAATCAGCCCCAGCATTTT.

This clonotype was counted ten times or more. The chain combines TRBV3-1 with TRBJ2-1; weak D call: TRBD1 (5 bases). Trimming removed 6 bases at V and 5 bases at J, with 8 bases between. Germline V CDR1 and CDR2: LGHDT, YNNKEL (reference sequence). CDR3 length: 12 amino acids. Written as DNA, the CDR3 is TGTGCCAGCAGTACAGGTAACAATGAGCAGTTCTTC. It yields the protein CASSTGNNEQFF.

The sample holds many counts of this clonotype. The chain couples TRBV7-3 to TRBJ2-1, with 14 bases fitting TRBD2. In germline, CDR1 is SGHTA, CDR2 FQGTGA. V was clipped by 5 bases and J by 7 bases; unmatched bases: 4. The CDR3 is 15 amino acids. The CDR3 DNA is TGTGCCAGCAGCCAGGGACTAGCGGGGGTTAATGAGCAGTTCTTC. Translating it yields CASSQGLAGVNEQFF.

This clonotype has ten or more counts. This chain joins TRBV5-1 and TRBJ2-2; weak D call: TRBD1 (6 bases). The germline V and J ends were trimmed by 2 bases and 5 bases, with 10 bases remaining between them. The germline CDR1 and CDR2 sequences are SGHRS and YFSETQ. The length of the CDR3 is 14 residues. The DNA of the CDR3 is TGCGCCAGCAGCTTCTTGGGACATACCGGGGAGCTGTTTTTT. Translated, it gives CASSFLGHTGELFF.

This clonotype appeared many times. The rearrangement links TRBV12-3 or TRBV12-4 to TRBJ1-5, with D possibly matching TRBD1 (5 bases). The CDR3 contains 20 residues. The V end was cut by 4 bases, the J end by 2 bases, with 27 bases between. The CDR3: CASSWGVGVGRRGGNQPQHF. CDR3 in DNA: TGTGCCAGCAGTTGGGGGGTGGGGGTGGGAAGGAGAGGTGGCAATCAGCCCCAGCATTTT.

The table lists this clonotype with many counts. This rearrangement joins TRBV5-6 to TRBJ2-7, with D perhaps TRBD1 or TRBD2 (5 bases each). The V end was cut by 4 bases, the J end by 1 base, with 12 bases between. The CDR3 is made up of 14 amino acids. Germline V gene data show CDR1 as SGHDT and CDR2 as YYEEEE. CDR3 DNA sequence: TGTGCCAGCAGCCCTTTCGGGGCGTCCTACGAGCAGTACTTC. It encodes CASSPFGASYEQYF.

V and J are TRBV18 and TRBJ2-3; no clear D gene. V lost 3 bases, J lost 8 bases, and 6 bases lay in between. Germline-derived CDR1 and CDR2 are KGHSH and LQKENI. CDR3 size: 11 residues. The chain's CDR3 is CASSPGATQYF. DNA for the CDR3: TGTGCCAGCTCACCTGGAGCTACGCAGTATTTT.

This clonotype was counted many times. J is TRBJ2-1 and V is TRBV6-5; the D call may be TRBD1 or TRBD2 (5 bases each). There are 15 residues in the CDR3. The germline CDR1 and CDR2 sequences are MNHEY and SVGAGI. The ends were cut back, 10 bases at V and 4 bases at J, with 20 bases in the middle. The CDR3 region is CAIRTQGDGYNEQFF. For the CDR3, the DNA is TGTGCCATCCGAACGCAGGGAGATGGTTACAATGAGCAGTTCTTC.

This clonotype was found many times. The V call is TRBV7-9, the J call TRBJ2-7; 7 nucleotides agree with TRBD2. V was clipped by 0 bases and J by 5 bases; unmatched bases: 4. The CDR3 totals 14 residues. CDR1 is SEHNR, CDR2 FQNEAQ, per germline (reference sequence). The CDR3 DNA reads as TGTGCCAGCAGCTTAGCGGGGGGGTCCAACGAGCAGTACTTC. Protein: CASSLAGGSNEQYF.

In its sample, this clonotype was seen many times. V usage is TRBV15 and J usage is TRBJ1-5; 9 bases fit TRBD1. Germline CDR1 is LNHNV and CDR2 is YYDKDF (reference sequence). This CDR3 is 15 amino acids long. Trimming cost V 1 base and J 5 bases; bases outside gene matches: 3. The CDR3 here is CATSRADRGYQPQHF. The CDR3 DNA is TGTGCCACCAGCAGAGCGGACAGGGGATATCAGCCCCAGCATTTT.

This clonotype showed up many times. This rearrangement joins TRBV12-3 or TRBV12-4 to TRBJ2-3, with D hard to call. The CDR3 sequence is 13 residues long. V gave up 2 bases and J gave up 5 bases, with 8 bases separating them. The CDR3 protein is CASSLRQKDTQYF. In DNA, the CDR3 is TGTGCCAGCAGTTTACGGCAGAAAGATACGCAGTATTTT.

This clonotype was seen ten or more times. The rearrangement uses TRBV25-1 and TRBJ2-7; maybe TRBD2 (6 bases). CDR1 and CDR2 from the germline V gene are MGHDK and SYGVNS. V lost 8 bases to trimming and J lost 0 bases, with 14 bases between them. The CDR3 has 14 residues. The CDR3 DNA reads TGTGCCAGCCGAGGAGGGCCTGGCTCCTACGAGCAGTACTTC. Translating gives CASRGGPGSYEQYF.

This clonotype was recorded many times. The V gene is TRBV5-1, the J gene TRBJ2-7, with D possibly TRBD1 on 5 matching bases. Germline lookup yields CDR1 SGHRS and CDR2 YFSETQ. The length of the CDR3 is 15 residues. V lost 5 bases, J lost 7 bases, and 22 bases lay in between. As DNA, the CDR3 is TGCGCCAGCAGGGTGGGTACAGGACGTTCGGAAGAGCAGTACTTC. It encodes CASRVGTGRSEEQYF.

This clonotype appeared a single time. The chain has TRBV28 and TRBJ2-2, with TRBD2 matching over 11 bases. The CDR3 runs 18 residues. Germline V gives CDR1 MDHEN, CDR2 SYDVKM. With 8 bases clipped from V and 0 bases from J, the junction kept 11 bases outside the gene matches. CDR3 bases: TGTGCCAGCGAGGGGACTAGCGGCCAAGCTGCGAACACCGGGGAGCTGTTTTTT. Translating gives CASEGTSGQAANTGELFF. The whole variable domain, remainder taken from reference TRBV28 and TRBJ2-2, is DVKVTQSSRYLVKRTGEKVFLECVQDMDHENMFWYRQDPGLGLRLIYFSYDVKMKEKGDIPEGYSVSREKKERFSLILESASTNQTSMYLCASEGTSGQAANTGELFFGEGSRLTVL.

This clonotype was counted at least ten times. The gene calls are TRBV5-1 and TRBJ2-3; TRBD1 agrees at 8 bases. J was trimmed by 2 bases and V by 6 bases; bases with no gene match: 5. Germline lookup yields CDR1 SGHRS and CDR2 YFSETQ. There are 14 residues in the CDR3. Written as DNA, the CDR3 is TGCGCCAGCACCAGGGGGCGAGTCACAGATACGCAGTATTTT. Amino acids: CASTRGRVTDTQYF.

This clonotype was counted many times. V usage is TRBV30 and J usage is TRBJ2-2, with unresolved D. This CDR3 is built from 15 residues. Germline CDR1 and CDR2: GTSNPN and SVGIG (reference sequence). The ends were cut back, 0 bases at V and 8 bases at J, with 16 bases in the middle. CDR3 DNA sequence: TGTGCCTGGAGTGTCGGCAGTCTCGGGTCTGGGGAGCTGTTTTTT. It is translated as CAWSVGSLGSGELFF. The variable domain in full, with the rest retrieved from reference TRBV30 and TRBJ2-2, is SQTIHQWPATLVQPVGSPLSLECTVEGTSNPNLYWYRQAAGRGLQLLFYSVGIGQISSEVPQNLSASRPQDRQFILSSKKLLLSDSGFYLCAWSVGSLGSGELFFGEGSRLTVL.

The chain recombines TRBV20-1 with TRBJ1-5, with a tentative D call TRBD1 (6 bases). This CDR3 contains 14 residues. The ends were cut back, 1 base at V and 6 bases at J, with 13 bases in the middle. From germline, CDR1 is DFQATT and CDR2 SNEGSKA (reference sequence). The CDR3 reads CSARATGESQPQHF. CDR3 nucleotides: TGCAGTGCTAGAGCGACAGGTGAAAGTCAGCCCCAGCATTTT.

Many counts were recorded for this clonotype. V usage is TRBV29-1 and J usage is TRBJ2-3; D may be TRBD2 (6 bases). V was pared by 5 bases and J by 7 bases, with 22 bases between. The CDR3 totals 15 residues. Germline CDR1 is SQVTM and CDR2 is ANQGSEA. This chain's CDR3 is CSVTLRDWDEYTQYF. In nucleotides, the CDR3 is TGCAGCGTTACTCTCCGGGACTGGGATGAATATACGCAGTATTTT.

This clonotype was seen a handful of times. A much bigger clone sits one base away, suggesting this may be a read error. The chain employs TRBV7-9 and TRBJ2-4; 7 bases fit TRBD2. CDR3 size: 17 residues. The germline gives CDR1 SEHNR, CDR2 FQNEAQ (reference sequence). DNA for the CDR3: TGTGCCAGCAGCTTAGAGGTTGGACCGACTAGCAAAAACAGTCAGTACTTC. The encoded protein is CASSLEVGPTSKNSQYF.

This clonotype occurred many times. The CDR3 DNA reads as TGTGCCAGCAGTTTCGTAGCGGGAAATACCTACGAGCAGTACTTC. This gives the protein CASSFVAGNTYEQYF. The chain recombines TRBV12-3 or TRBV12-4 with TRBJ2-7; 8 nucleotides match TRBD2. The V segment lost 3 bases and the J segment 2 bases; nucleotides outside the gene matches: 6. This CDR3 comprises 15 residues.

This clonotype showed up many times. The chain has TRBV20-1 and TRBJ1-5; no definite D call. The germline V gene has CDR1 DFQATT and CDR2 SNEGSKA (reference sequence). V was pared by 4 bases and J by 0 bases, with 7 bases between. There are 13 residues in the CDR3. CDR3 bases: TGCAGTGCTACCTGGAATAGCAATCAGCCCCAGCATTTT. It yields the protein CSATWNSNQPQHF.

This clonotype was counted many times. The chain links TRBV7-3 to TRBJ2-2; possible D gene TRBD2, 5 bases. The CDR3 is made up of 16 amino acids. CDR1 and CDR2 (germline): SGHTA, FQGTGA. Trimming left V 2 bases short and J 0 bases short, with 10 bases between. The CDR3: CASSLRGLANTGELFF. The CDR3 coding sequence is TGTGCCAGCAGCTTACGCGGACTGGCGAACACCGGGGAGCTGTTTTTT.